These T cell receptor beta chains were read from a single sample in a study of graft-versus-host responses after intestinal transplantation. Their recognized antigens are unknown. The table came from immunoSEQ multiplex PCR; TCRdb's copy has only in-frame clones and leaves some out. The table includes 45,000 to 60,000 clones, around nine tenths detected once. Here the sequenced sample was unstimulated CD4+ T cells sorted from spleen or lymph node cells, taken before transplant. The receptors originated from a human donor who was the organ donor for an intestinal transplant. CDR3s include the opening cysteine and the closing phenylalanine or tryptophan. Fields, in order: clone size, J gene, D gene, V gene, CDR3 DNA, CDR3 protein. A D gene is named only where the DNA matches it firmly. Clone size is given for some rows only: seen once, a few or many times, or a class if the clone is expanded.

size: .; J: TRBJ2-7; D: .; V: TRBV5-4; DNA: TGTGCCAGCAGCGAGATCAGCTCCTACGAGCAGTACTTC; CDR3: CASSEISSYEQYF
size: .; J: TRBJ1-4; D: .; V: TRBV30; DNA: TGTGCCTGGAGTGTAGATTGGGCGAGTGAAAAACTGTTTTTT; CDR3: CAWSVDWASEKLFF
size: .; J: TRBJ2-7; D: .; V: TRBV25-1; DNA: TGTGCCAGCAGTGAATATTCCCTCCTAGGGCCTCTCCCCTACGAGCAGTACTTC; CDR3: CASSEYSLLGPLPYEQYF
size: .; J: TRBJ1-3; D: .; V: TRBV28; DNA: TGTGCCAGCAGCTCCTCTGGCCCTGGAAACACCATATATTTT; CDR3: CASSSSGPGNTIYF
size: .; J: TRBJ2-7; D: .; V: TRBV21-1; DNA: TGTGCCAACCCCGGGACAGGATCCTACGAGCAGTACTTC; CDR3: CANPGTGSYEQYF
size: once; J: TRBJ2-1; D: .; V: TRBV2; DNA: TGTGCCAGCAGTGGTAGCCCTTACAATGAGCAGTTCTTC; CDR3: CASSGSPYNEQFF
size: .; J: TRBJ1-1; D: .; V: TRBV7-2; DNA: TGTGCCAGCAGCTACAGGATGAACACTGAAGCTTTCTTT; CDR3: CASSYRMNTEAFF
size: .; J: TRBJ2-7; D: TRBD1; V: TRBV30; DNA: TGTGCCTGGCCGACCGGGACAGGGTATGCGGGGCAGTACTTC; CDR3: CAWPTGTGYAGQYF
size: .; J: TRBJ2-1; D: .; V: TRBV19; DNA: TGTGCCAGTAGTATAGGGGACAACTACAATGAGCAGTTCTTC; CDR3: CASSIGDNYNEQFF
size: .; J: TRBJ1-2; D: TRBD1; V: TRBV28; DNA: TGTGCCAGCTGTGGAGGGGGAAACAGGGGGCGAAGTGGCTACACCTTC; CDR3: CASCGGGNRGRSGYTF
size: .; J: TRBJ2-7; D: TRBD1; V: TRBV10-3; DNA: TGTGCCATCAGTGGTACAGGGGGGTCCTACGAGCAGTACTTC; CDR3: CAISGTGGSYEQYF
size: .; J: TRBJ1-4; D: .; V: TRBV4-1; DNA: TGCGCCAGCAGGGACCCCAGGGGATTGGGAGAAAAACTGTTTTTT; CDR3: CASRDPRGLGEKLFF
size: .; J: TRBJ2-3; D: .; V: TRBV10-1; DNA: TGCGCCAGCCAACAGGGCTGGGGCACAGATACGCAGTATTTT; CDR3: CASQQGWGTDTQYF
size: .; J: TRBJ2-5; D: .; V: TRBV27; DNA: TGTGCCAGCAGTCCGGGGGCGACACAGTACCAAGAGACCCAGTACTTC; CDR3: CASSPGATQYQETQYF
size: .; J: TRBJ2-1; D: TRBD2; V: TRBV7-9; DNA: TGTGCCAGCAGCTCGGGACTAGCGGGTGACAATGAGCAGTTCTTC; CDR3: CASSSGLAGDNEQFF